This passage covers 27 T cell receptor beta chains from one sample sequenced in a study of T cell responses to AZD1222 COVID-19 vaccine. Measured with immunoSEQ multiplex PCR; TCRdb has only the in-frame clones, and not every one. The sample lists 70,000 or so clones; around 89% were seen once. The sample here was peripheral blood, taken on day 0 of AZD1222 vaccination. Source of these receptors: an adult in good health.

J is TRBJ1-3 and V is TRBV7-2; tentatively, D is TRBD1 (6 bases). CDR3 size: 13 residues. Trimming took 5 bases from V and 4 from J, leaving 9 bases between them. Germline values: CDR1 SGHTA, CDR2 FQGNSA. The CDR3 nucleotides read TGTGCCAGCAGCCCCGGGACAGGAAACACCATATATTTT. Translation gives CASSPGTGNTIYF. Full variable domain (outside the CDR3, taken from reference TRBV7-2 and TRBJ1-3): GAGVSQSPSNKVTEKGKDVELRCDPISGHTALYWYRQSLGQGLEFLIYFQGNSAPDKSGLPSDRFSAERTGGSVSTLTIQRTQQEDSAVYLCASSPGTGNTIYFGEGSWLTVV.

The V and J genes are TRBV11-3 and TRBJ2-1, with TRBD2 identical over 9 bases. Germline loops: CDR1 SGHNT, CDR2 YENEEA. The CDR3 extends over 16 amino acids. J was trimmed by 4 bases and V by 5 bases; bases with no gene match: 9. CDR3 protein: CASSRMAGGAYNEQFF. DNA of the CDR3: TGTGCCAGCAGCCGTATGGCGGGAGGGGCTTACAATGAGCAGTTCTTC.

This chain connects TRBV27 to TRBJ2-7; unclear D gene. The CDR3 loop spans 16 amino acids. Germline V gene sequence: CDR1 MNHEY, CDR2 SMNVEV (reference sequence). The germline V and J ends were trimmed by 11 bases and 3 bases, with 26 bases remaining between them. CDR3 sequence reads: CASRGSRSFPYYEQYF. The CDR3 region has the DNA TGTGCCTCCCGTGGGTCCCGGTCATTTCCTTACTACGAGCAGTACTTC.

The chain carries TRBV4-2 and TRBJ1-1; perhaps TRBD1 as D (5 bases). Trimming took 1 base from V and 11 from J, leaving 14 bases between them. The CDR3 covers 13 residues. Looked up from germline, CDR1 is LGHNA and CDR2 is YNFKEQ. The CDR3 nucleotides are TGTGCCAGCAGCCAAGTGGGGCGCCCCTGGGCTTTCTTT. Its protein product is CASSQVGRPWAFF.

The chain joins TRBV3-1 (or the pseudogene TRBV3-2) to TRBJ2-1; 10 positions agree with TRBD2. Germline assignment: CDR1 LGHDT and CDR2 YNNKEL (reference sequence). Trimming removed 7 bases from V and 8 bases from J; junction bases left unmatched: 11. The CDR3 is 15 residues long. CDR3 nucleotide sequence: TGTGCCAGCACCCATCAAGCGGGGGGGGTCTATGAGCAGTTCTTC. This gives the protein CASTHQAGGVYEQFF.

The chain joins TRBV13 to TRBJ1-1; D unclear. The CDR3 is 11 amino acids. Germline CDR1 reads PRHDT; CDR2 reads FYEKMQ (reference sequence). V was trimmed by 1 base and J by 10 bases, leaving 7 bases between them. In DNA, the CDR3 is TGTGCCAGCAGCTTAGACGCTGGAGCTTTCTTT. This sequence encodes CASSLDAGAFF.

The rearrangement uses TRBV7-9 and TRBJ2-1, with TRBD2 as a possible D gene (5 bases). Per the germline V gene, CDR1 is SEHNR and CDR2 is FQNEAQ (reference sequence). Between the trimmed V and J ends, which lost 4 bases and 1 base, there was a span of 14 bases. The length of the CDR3 is 16 residues. The CDR3 sequence: CASSSADDGSYNEQFF. DNA of the CDR3: TGTGCCAGCAGCTCAGCGGACGATGGGTCCTACAATGAGCAGTTCTTC.

The genes are TRBV9 and TRBJ1-1; D uncertain. The CDR3 spans 11 residues. Germline CDR1 SGDLS, CDR2 YYNGEE. V lost 2 bases and J 3 bases, leaving 2 bases between the germline ends. CDR3 DNA sequence: TGTGCCAGCAGCGTCGACACTGAAGCTTTCTTT. Protein product: CASSVDTEAFF. The variable domain in full, completed from reference TRBV9 and TRBJ1-1, reads DSGVTQTPKHLITATGQRVTLRCSPRSGDLSVYWYQQSLDQGLQFLIQYYNGEERAKGNILERFSAQQFPDLHSELNLSSLELGDSALYFCASSVDTEAFFGQGTRLTVV.

This chain uses TRBV14 with TRBJ2-1; the match to TRBD2 covers 9 bases. Germline V gene data show CDR1 as SGHDN and CDR2 as FVKESK. Trimming cost V 4 bases and J 8 bases; bases outside gene matches: 6. The CDR3 totals 14 residues. The CDR3 sequence is CASSLPGLADEQFF. CDR3 coding DNA: TGTGCCAGCAGCCTTCCGGGACTAGCCGATGAGCAGTTCTTC.

The rearrangement joins TRBV28 to TRBJ2-1, with 9 bases identical to TRBD2. Germline V gene lookup returns CDR1 MDHEN and CDR2 SYDVKM. V was clipped by 7 bases and J by 9 bases; unmatched bases: 13. The length of the CDR3 is 15 residues. The CDR3 loop is CASIRAGGGAIEQFF. CDR3 in DNA: TGTGCCAGCATCCGCGCGGGCGGGGGGGCCATTGAGCAGTTCTTC. The full variable domain, its missing parts supplied by reference TRBV28 and TRBJ2-1, is DVKVTQSSRYLVKRTGEKVFLECVQDMDHENMFWYRQDPGLGLRLIYFSYDVKMKEKGDIPEGYSVSREKKERFSLILESASTNQTSMYLCASIRAGGGAIEQFFGPGTRLTVL.

This clone has a single count. Other DNA sequences from this sample encode an identical CDR3 as well. J is TRBJ1-5 and V is TRBV5-1; D call uncertain. Trimming shortened V by 0 bases and J by 7 bases, and 8 bases separated the two germline ends. Germline lookup yields CDR1 SGHRS and CDR2 YFSETQ. CDR3 length: 13 amino acids. The CDR3 is CASSLVGGQPQHF. DNA of the CDR3: TGCGCCAGCAGCTTGGTGGGTGGCCAGCCCCAGCATTTT.

The rearrangement links TRBV7-8 to TRBJ1-2; D ambiguous. This CDR3 is 15 amino acids long. Trimming stripped 5 bases from V and 2 bases from J, with 15 bases between. Germline assignment: CDR1 SGHVS and CDR2 FQNEAQ. The CDR3 protein is CASSLQRVGNYGYTF. The CDR3 region has the DNA TGTGCCAGCAGCCTCCAGCGGGTGGGGAACTATGGCTACACCTTC.

Relative to its sample, this clone is medium-sized. The chain uses TRBV27 and TRBJ2-3, with 10 bases matching TRBD2. J gave up 0 bases and V 5 bases, and 14 bases lay outside the gene matches. The germline V gene encodes CDR1 MNHEY and CDR2 SMNVEV (reference sequence). The CDR3 contains 19 residues. CDR3 nucleotides: TGTGCCAGCAGTCACCTGGGACTAGCGAACGCCGCTAGCACAGATACGCAGTATTTT. Translated, it gives CASSHLGLANAASTDTQYF.

The V gene is TRBV28, the J gene TRBJ1-6; 9 nucleotides align to TRBD1. CDR1 and CDR2 from the germline V gene are MDHEN and SYDVKM. With 5 bases clipped from V and 10 bases from J, the junction kept 6 bases outside the gene matches. The CDR3 runs 14 residues. CDR3 loop: CASSSRDRVSPLHF. CDR3 coding DNA: TGTGCCAGCAGTAGCCGGGACAGGGTGTCACCCCTCCACTTT.

This chain joins TRBV5-1 and TRBJ2-5, with 9 nucleotides matching TRBD1. The CDR3 spans 13 residues. With V trimmed by 4 bases and J by 5 bases, 3 bases remained unmatched. CDR1 and CDR2 from the germline V gene are SGHRS and YFSETQ. The DNA for the CDR3 is TGCGCCAGCAGCAACAGGGGGCTGGAGACCCAGTACTTC. Translated: CASSNRGLETQYF.

The chain links TRBV3-1 (or the pseudogene TRBV3-2) to TRBJ2-5; TRBD2 matches 8 bases. V shed 5 bases and J 4 bases; nucleotides not matched to a gene: 9. CDR1 is LGHDT, CDR2 YNNKEL, per germline (reference sequence). The CDR3 runs to 15 residues. CDR3 amino acids: CASSAGELAGETQYF. CDR3 DNA sequence: TGTGCCAGCAGCGCCGGGGAGCTAGCGGGAGAGACCCAGTACTTC.

The V call is TRBV14, the J call TRBJ1-6, with no clear D. The CDR3 runs 14 residues. CDR1 is SGHDN and CDR2 is FVKESK in the germline V gene. The V gene lost 1 base and the J gene lost 11 bases, with 12 bases spanning the gap. CDR3 loop: CASSQGAGVAPLHF. CDR3 coding DNA: TGTGCCAGCAGCCAAGGAGCAGGCGTAGCACCCCTCCACTTT.

The J gene is TRBJ2-1, the V gene TRBV7-9, with D possibly TRBD2 on 6 matching bases. The CDR3 has 16 amino acids. Trimming shortened V by 6 bases and J by 2 bases, and 17 bases separated the two germline ends. Germline V CDR1 and CDR2: SEHNR, FQNEAQ (reference sequence). The CDR3 nucleotides read TGTGCCAGCAGTTATCGACTAGACAAGACCTACAATGAGCAGTTCTTC. Translation gives CASSYRLDKTYNEQFF.

This clone was found a few times. J is TRBJ2-7 and V is TRBV3-1 (or the pseudogene TRBV3-2); D ambiguous. The CDR3 is 12 residues long. The V gene lost 1 base and the J gene lost 6 bases, with 7 bases spanning the gap. Germline V gene lookup returns CDR1 LGHDT and CDR2 YNNKEL (reference sequence). CDR3 coding DNA: TGTGCCAGCAGCCAAGCCGCGGCCGAGCAGTACTTC. Protein sequence: CASSQAAAEQYF.

The chain carries TRBV19 and TRBJ1-5; 9 bases agree with TRBD1. Germline trimming cut 4 bases from V and 0 bases from J; bases unmatched to any gene: 4. The CDR3 consists of 16 residues. Germline values: CDR1 LNHDA, CDR2 SQIVND (reference sequence). The CDR3 DNA is TGTGCCAGTAGTACCGGGACAGGGAATAGCAATCAGCCCCAGCATTTT. Encoded protein: CASSTGTGNSNQPQHF.

This rearrangement joins TRBV11-2 to TRBJ2-7; D not resolved. V was cut by 10 bases and J by 1 base, with 14 bases left in between. The CDR3 is made up of 13 amino acids. Germline V gives CDR1 SGHAT, CDR2 FQNNGV. The CDR3 sequence is CATSNGRSYEQYF. Written as DNA, the CDR3 is TGTGCCACCTCGAACGGCCGATCCTACGAGCAGTACTTC. The variable domain in full, completed from reference TRBV11-2 and TRBJ2-7, reads EAGVAQSPRYKIIEKRQSVAFWCNPISGHATLYWYQQILGQGPKLLIQFQNNGVVDDSQLPKDRFSAERLKGVDSTLKIQPAKLEDSAVYLCATSNGRSYEQYFGPGTRLTVT.

This chain links TRBV27 with TRBJ1-4; possibly TRBD1 for D (6 bases). Trimming stripped 6 bases from V and 0 bases from J, with 17 bases between. This CDR3 region has 17 residues. Germline CDR1 and CDR2: MNHEY and SMNVEV (reference sequence). CDR3 residues: CASSSLYRAATNEKLFF. The CDR3, as DNA: TGTGCCAGCAGCAGCCTCTACAGGGCTGCAACTAATGAAAAACTGTTTTTT.

J is TRBJ1-1 and V is TRBV5-4; D unclear. Germline CDR1 is SGHNT and CDR2 is YYREEE (reference sequence). The V and J ends lost 1 base and 1 base respectively, with 11 bases between them. CDR3 size: 15 residues. This CDR3 is CASSLKREANTEAFF. The CDR3 region has the DNA TGTGCCAGCAGCTTGAAAAGGGAGGCGAACACTGAAGCTTTCTTT.

This clone was observed once. The chain uses TRBV25-1 and TRBJ2-2; possible D gene TRBD1, 5 bases. There are 14 residues in the CDR3. CDR1 MGHDK and CDR2 SYGVNS come from the germline V gene. V lost 2 bases and J lost 3, with 7 bases in between. CDR3 residues: CASSEPRDTGELFF. DNA of the CDR3: TGTGCCAGCAGTGAACCCAGGGACACCGGGGAGCTGTTTTTT.

The chain is built from TRBV7-6 and TRBJ2-7; no clear D. Germline V gives CDR1 SGHVS, CDR2 FNYEAQ. The V end was cut by 1 base, the J end by 5 bases, with 15 bases between. CDR3 length: 15 residues. The CDR3 coding sequence is TGTGCCAGCAGCTTAGGCACCACAAACCTCCACGAGCAGTACTTC. Translated, it gives CASSLGTTNLHEQYF.

The rearrangement joins TRBV6-6 to TRBJ1-5; D unresolved. The germline CDR1 and CDR2 sequences are MNHNY and SVGAGI (reference sequence). Trimming took off 6 bases at V and 0 bases at J, with 9 bases between the two ends. The CDR3 spans 14 residues. CDR3 sequence: CASREGYSNQPQHF. For the CDR3, the DNA is TGTGCCAGCAGGGAGGGATATAGCAATCAGCCCCAGCATTTT.

The V call is TRBV6-5, the J call TRBJ2-1; TRBD1 is a possible D gene (7 bases). Germline loops: CDR1 MNHEY, CDR2 SVGAGI. This CDR3 is 14 amino acids long. Deletions cut 8 bases from V and 4 bases from J, with 15 bases between. CDR3 in DNA: TGTGCCAGCCGGGGGACAGTGAAGTACAATGAGCAGTTCTTC. It translates to CASRGTVKYNEQFF.